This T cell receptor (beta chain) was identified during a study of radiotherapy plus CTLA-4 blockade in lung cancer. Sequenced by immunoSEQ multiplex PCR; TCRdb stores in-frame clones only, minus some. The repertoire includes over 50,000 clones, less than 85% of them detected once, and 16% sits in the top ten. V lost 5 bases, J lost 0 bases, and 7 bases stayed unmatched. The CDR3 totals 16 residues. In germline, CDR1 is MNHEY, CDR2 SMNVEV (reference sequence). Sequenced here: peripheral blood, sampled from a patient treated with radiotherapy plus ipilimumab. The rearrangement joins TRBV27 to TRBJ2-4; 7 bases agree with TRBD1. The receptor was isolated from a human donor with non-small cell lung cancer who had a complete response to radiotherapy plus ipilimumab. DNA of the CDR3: TGTGCCAGCAGTCCCCGGGACAGCCTAGCCAAAAACATTCAGTACTTC. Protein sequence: CASSPRDSLAKNIQYF.